These T cell receptor beta chains were read from a single sample in a study of response to subunit inactivated influenza vaccine. TCRdb independently ran MiXCR on the RT-PCR reads; one entry per CDR3 protein. The sample holds hundreds of thousands of distinct CDR3 sequences, 12% seen once. Specimen: PBMCs from blood, collected on the day of vaccination. The receptors were gathered from a man between 50 and 59 years old who received an inactivated influenza vaccine. Both conserved end residues are part of each CDR3.

TRBV6-5	18	TRBJ2-6	CASSYSRQGRTGANVLTF
TRBV11-1	13	TRBJ2-7	CASSPIKAYEQYF
TRBV12-3/TRBV12-4	16	TRBJ2-7	CASVPVGRVGTYEQYF
TRBV28	14	TRBJ2-4	CASSLWDRGNIQYF
TRBV6-5	16	TRBJ2-1	CASSYTGGGAYNEQFF
TRBV20-1	14	TRBJ1-4	CSARDWRDGEKLFF
TRBV20-1	12	TRBJ2-1	CSVRDSYNEQFF
TRBV7-2	17	TRBJ2-7	CASSLGPGRLGHYEQYF
TRBV20-1	12	TRBJ1-2	CSARGAGDGYTF
TRBV6-2/TRBV6-3	13	TRBJ2-5	CASSTGLASSQYF
TRBV20-1	14	TRBJ2-7	CSATGTGYNYEQYF
TRBV20-1	16	TRBJ2-7	CSARDQRQGKTYEQYF
TRBV11-2	18	TRBJ2-6	CASSLTRGRLSGANVLTF
TRBV5-1	12	TRBJ2-1	CASSLGVLEQFF
TRBV5-4	15	TRBJ2-1	CASSFRGGRVNEQFF
TRBV4-1	15	TRBJ1-1	CASSQGRTGGTEAFF
TRBV4-3	16	TRBJ2-7	CASSQKLTSGRREQYF
TRBV7-9	11	TRBJ2-4	CASSFGNIQYF
TRBV18	15	TRBJ1-1	CASSPLASEGTEAFF
TRBV5-1	15	TRBJ2-2	CASSLPQGNTGELFF
TRBV7-2	14	TRBJ2-5	CASSTDPYQETQYF
TRBV29-1	13	TRBJ2-1	CSVRGPSYNEQFF
TRBV7-2	14	TRBJ2-2	CASFDRSNTGELFF
TRBV5-1	15	TRBJ2-3	CASSLAGWGQDTQYF
TRBV24-1	11	TRBJ2-1	CATSGGNEQFF
TRBV29-1	13	TRBJ2-7	CSVVRVKGGEQYF
TRBV3-1	12	TRBJ2-5	CASSQVSKTQYF
TRBV5-1	14	TRBJ1-5	CASSLSAGDQPQHF
TRBV29-1	14	TRBJ1-4	CSVGSGTANEKLFF
TRBV29-1	14	TRBJ1-3	CSVGETGRGNTIYF
TRBV2	19	TRBJ1-1	CASIGGRGTGSIWGTEAFF
TRBV7-3	15	TRBJ2-3	CASSLGGSLTDTQYF
TRBV5-1	16	TRBJ2-7	CASSLGLAGNSYEQYF
TRBV7-8	15	TRBJ1-2	CASSLRGTVNYGYTF
TRBV5-1	15	TRBJ2-1	CASKPSPTGPNEQFF
TRBV5-1	12	TRBJ2-5	CASSLDVMTQYF
TRBV4-3	16	TRBJ1-4	CASSQVPGQGNEKLFF
TRBV10-3	13	TRBJ2-2	CAISAERTGELFF
TRBV5-6	15	TRBJ1-1	CASSPTPWGHTEAFF
TRBV6-2/TRBV6-3	11	TRBJ2-2	CASSWGGELFF
TRBV20-1	15	TRBJ2-2	CSARAGTENTGELFF
TRBV29-1	12	TRBJ2-1	CSVLKTNNEQFF
TRBV7-2	16	TRBJ2-3	CASSPIPAGHTDTQYF